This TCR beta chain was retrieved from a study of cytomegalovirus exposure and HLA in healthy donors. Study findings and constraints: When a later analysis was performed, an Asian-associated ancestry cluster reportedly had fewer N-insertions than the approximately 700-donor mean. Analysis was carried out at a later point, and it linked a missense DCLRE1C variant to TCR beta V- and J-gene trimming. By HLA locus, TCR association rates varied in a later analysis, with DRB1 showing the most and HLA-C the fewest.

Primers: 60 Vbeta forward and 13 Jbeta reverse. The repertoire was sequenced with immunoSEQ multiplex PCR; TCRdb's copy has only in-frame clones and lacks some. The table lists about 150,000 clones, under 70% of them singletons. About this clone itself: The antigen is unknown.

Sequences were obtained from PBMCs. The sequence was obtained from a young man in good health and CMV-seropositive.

The CDR3 nucleotides are TGTGCCATCAGTGAGGACAGCACCTACGAGCAGTACTTC. This gives the protein CAISEDSTYEQYF. J is TRBJ2-7 and V is TRBV10-3; possible D gene TRBD1, 5 bases. This CDR3 spans 13 amino acids. The germline CDR1 and CDR2 sequences are ENHRY and SYGVKD. Deletions cut 2 bases from V and 2 bases from J, with 7 bases between.